Described below is a single T cell receptor beta chain sequence and its context. What it binds is not known. There were only Caucasian adults among the donors, and all lived in Nashville, Tennessee. The CDR3 is 12 amino acids. CDR1 and CDR2 (germline): MNHNY, SVGAGI (reference sequence). Trimming pared 8 bases from V and 5 bases from J, leaving 12 bases between. This specimen comes from a study of shared clonotypes between healthy human individuals. On the study more broadly: The plates for each donor numbered three CD4 naive, three CD4 memory, two CD8 naive and one CD8 memory. Whole-study findings and limits: Memory subsets had estimated richness that was generally smaller than that of naive subsets. The study found 4.5% to 6% of naive CD4 clonotypes shared across a handful of donors.

The assay was immunoSEQ multiplex PCR, and TCRdb's table has in-frame clones only and misses some. The data show roughly 2.6 million clones, 90% to 95% seen once. The receptor comes from a man younger than 30 in good health. Material: naive CD4+ T cells sorted from blood. Subset noted: CD45RA+ positively selected. The V call is TRBV6-6, the J call TRBJ2-5; D call uncertain. The CDR3 nucleotides are TGTGCCAGCCACTCGGTCGGGGAGACCCAGTACTTC. Protein product: CASHSVGETQYF.